The table lists the clone carrying this T cell receptor (beta chain) with a few counts. Its target is unknown. The germline V gene has CDR1 SQVTM and CDR2 ANQGSEA. V shed 4 bases and J shed 5 bases, with 8 bases lying between them. This CDR3 comprises 11 residues. The data were obtained in a study of OX40 agonist ivuxolimab in advanced cancers. General study findings and limits: Partly responding patients at 0.1-3.0 mg/kg showed some of the smallest clonal expansion. With doses of 0.1 to 3.0 mg/kg, CD4+ and CD8+ blood T cells had undergone clonal expansion by week 6. Some patients who did not respond also had low normalized T-cell clonal expansion.

The assay was immunoSEQ multiplex PCR, and TCRdb's table has in-frame clones only and misses some. The repertoire holds about 88,000 clones, with around 85% as singletons. The receptor was isolated from an adult with an advanced solid tumor such as melanoma, head and neck, liver or kidney cancer. Sequencing was performed on CD4+ or CD8+ T cells sorted from blood, taken in a trial of the OX40 agonist ivuxolimab. This chain connects TRBV29-1 to TRBJ1-1; the D is unclear. CDR3 bases: TGCAGCGTTGTCCAGCATACTGAAGCTTTCTTT. This sequence encodes CSVVQHTEAFF.